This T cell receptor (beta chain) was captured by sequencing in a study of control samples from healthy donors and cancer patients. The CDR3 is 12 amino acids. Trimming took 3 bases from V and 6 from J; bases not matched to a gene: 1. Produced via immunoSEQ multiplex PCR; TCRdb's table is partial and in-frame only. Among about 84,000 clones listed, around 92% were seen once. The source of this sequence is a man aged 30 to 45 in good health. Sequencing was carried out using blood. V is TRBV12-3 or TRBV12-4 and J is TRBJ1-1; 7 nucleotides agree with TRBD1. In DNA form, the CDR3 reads TGTGCCAGCAGTTTGGGACAGCCTGAAGCTTTCTTT. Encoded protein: CASSLGQPEAFF.